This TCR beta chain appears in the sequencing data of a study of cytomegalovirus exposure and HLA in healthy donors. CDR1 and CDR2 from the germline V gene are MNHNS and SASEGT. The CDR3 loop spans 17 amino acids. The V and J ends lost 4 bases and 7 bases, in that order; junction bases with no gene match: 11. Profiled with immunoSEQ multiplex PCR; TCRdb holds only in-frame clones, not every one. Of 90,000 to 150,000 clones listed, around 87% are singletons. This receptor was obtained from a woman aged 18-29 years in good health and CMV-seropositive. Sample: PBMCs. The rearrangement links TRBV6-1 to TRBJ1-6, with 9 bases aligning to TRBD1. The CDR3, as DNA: TGTGCCAGCAGTGGCCCCGGAGGCGGGACAGGGAATTCACCCCTCCACTTT. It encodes CASSGPGGGTGNSPLHF.